This entry describes one TCR beta chain. This sample was taken from a study of blood T cell repertoires in COVID-19. In the study's own analysis: Reference gene primers were amplified, and this amplification served to estimate nucleated cell counts. Sequencing used immunoSEQ multiplex PCR; TCRdb keeps in-frame clones, though not all of them. The DNA gave D and trimming, while V, J and clone size come from that table. This table has approximately 70,000 clones, roughly 88% appearing once. The junction had 3 bases not matched to a gene; V was cut back by 8 bases and J by 5 bases. CDR1 is DFQATT and CDR2 is SNEGSKA in the germline V gene (reference sequence). This CDR3 is 11 amino acids long.

This TCR was sampled from a human donor in a cohort sampled during active COVID-19. Sequenced material: peripheral blood. The chain has TRBV20-1 and TRBJ2-5; TRBD1 agrees at 9 bases. For the CDR3, the DNA is TGCAGTATGGACAGGGGCGAGACCCAGTACTTC. Translation gives CSMDRGETQYF.